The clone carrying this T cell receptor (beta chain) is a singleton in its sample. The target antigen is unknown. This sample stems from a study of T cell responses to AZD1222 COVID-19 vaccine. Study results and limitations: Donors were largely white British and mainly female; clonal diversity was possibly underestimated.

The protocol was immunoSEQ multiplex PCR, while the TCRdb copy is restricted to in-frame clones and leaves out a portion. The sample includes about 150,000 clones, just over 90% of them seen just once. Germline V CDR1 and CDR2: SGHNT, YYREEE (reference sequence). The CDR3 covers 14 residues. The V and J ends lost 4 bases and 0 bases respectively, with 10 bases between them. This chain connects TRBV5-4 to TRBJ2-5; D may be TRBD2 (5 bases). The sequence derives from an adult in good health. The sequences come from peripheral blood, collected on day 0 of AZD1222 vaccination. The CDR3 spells CASSPMRDQETQYF. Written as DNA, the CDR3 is TGTGCCAGCAGCCCCATGCGGGACCAAGAGACCCAGTACTTC. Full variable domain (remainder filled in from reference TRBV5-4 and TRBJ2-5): ETGVTQSPTHLIKTRGQQVTLRCSSQSGHNTVSWYQQALGQGPQFIFQYYREEENGRGNFPPRFSGLQFPNYSSELNVNALELDDSALYLCASSPMRDQETQYFGPGTRLLVL.